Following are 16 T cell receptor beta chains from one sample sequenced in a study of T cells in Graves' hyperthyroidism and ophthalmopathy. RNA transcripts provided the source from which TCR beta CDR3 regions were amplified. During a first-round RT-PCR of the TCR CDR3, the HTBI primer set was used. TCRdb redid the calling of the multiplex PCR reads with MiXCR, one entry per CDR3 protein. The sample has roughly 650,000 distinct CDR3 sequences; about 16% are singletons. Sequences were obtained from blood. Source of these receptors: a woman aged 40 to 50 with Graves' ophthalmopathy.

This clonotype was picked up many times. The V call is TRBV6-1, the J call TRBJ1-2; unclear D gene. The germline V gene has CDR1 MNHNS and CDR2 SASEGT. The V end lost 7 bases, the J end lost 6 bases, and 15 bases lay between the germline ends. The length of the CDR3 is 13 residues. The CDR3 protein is CASTTPHRDGYTF. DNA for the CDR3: TGTGCCAGCACCACCCCCCATCGGGATGGCTACACCTTC.

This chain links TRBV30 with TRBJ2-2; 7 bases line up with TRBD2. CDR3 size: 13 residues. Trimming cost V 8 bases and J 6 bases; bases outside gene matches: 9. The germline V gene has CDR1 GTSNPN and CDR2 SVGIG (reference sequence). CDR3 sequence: CAAGRGVSGELFF. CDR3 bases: TGTGCCGCGGGGAGGGGAGTATCCGGGGAGCTGTTTTTT.

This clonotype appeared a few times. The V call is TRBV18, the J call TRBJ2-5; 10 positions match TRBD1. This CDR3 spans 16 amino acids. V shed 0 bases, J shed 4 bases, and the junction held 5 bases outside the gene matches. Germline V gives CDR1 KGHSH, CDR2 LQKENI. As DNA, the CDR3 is TGTGCCAGCTCACCACCGACAGGGGGCCTGAGAGAGACCCAGTACTTC. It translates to CASSPPTGGLRETQYF.

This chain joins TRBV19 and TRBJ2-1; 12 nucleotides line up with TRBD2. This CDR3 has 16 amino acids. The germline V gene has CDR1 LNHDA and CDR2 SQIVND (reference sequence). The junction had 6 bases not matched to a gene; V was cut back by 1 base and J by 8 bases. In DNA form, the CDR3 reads TGTGCCAGTAGTATAGGGACTAGCGGGATATTTTATGAGCAGTTCTTC. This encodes CASSIGTSGIFYEQFF.

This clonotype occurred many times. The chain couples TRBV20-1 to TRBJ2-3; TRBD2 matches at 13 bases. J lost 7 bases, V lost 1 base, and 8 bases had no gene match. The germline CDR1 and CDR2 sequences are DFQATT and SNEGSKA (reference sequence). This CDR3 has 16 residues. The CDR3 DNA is TGCAGTGCTAGAGTCCCACTAGCGGGGGGGCAGCATACGCAGTATTTT. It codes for CSARVPLAGGQHTQYF.

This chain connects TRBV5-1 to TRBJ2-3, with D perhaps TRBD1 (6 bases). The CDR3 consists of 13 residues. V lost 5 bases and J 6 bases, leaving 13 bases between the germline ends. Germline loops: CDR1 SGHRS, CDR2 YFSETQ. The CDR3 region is CASRQGSEDTQYF. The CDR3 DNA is TGCGCCAGCAGACAGGGTAGTGAGGATACGCAGTATTTT.

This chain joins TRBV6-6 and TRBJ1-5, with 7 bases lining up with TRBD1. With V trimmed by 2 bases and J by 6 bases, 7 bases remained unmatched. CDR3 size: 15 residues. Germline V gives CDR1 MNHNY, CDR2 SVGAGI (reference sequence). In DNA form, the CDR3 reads TGTGCCAGCAGTTACGAGGGGGCGGGGGGTCAGCCCCAGCATTTT. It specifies CASSYEGAGGQPQHF.

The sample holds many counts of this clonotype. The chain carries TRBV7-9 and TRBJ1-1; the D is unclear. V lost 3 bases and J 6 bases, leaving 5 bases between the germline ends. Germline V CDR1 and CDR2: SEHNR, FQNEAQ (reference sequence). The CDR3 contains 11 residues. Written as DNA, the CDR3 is TGTGCCAGCAGCTTTAGTGCTGAAGCTTTCTTT. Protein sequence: CASSFSAEAFF.

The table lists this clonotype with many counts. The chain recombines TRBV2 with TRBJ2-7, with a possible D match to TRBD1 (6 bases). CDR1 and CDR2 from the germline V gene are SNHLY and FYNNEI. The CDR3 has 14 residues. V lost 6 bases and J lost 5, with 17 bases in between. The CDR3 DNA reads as TGTGCCAGCAGGGGGGCAGCGAGCGGCCACGAGCAGTACTTC. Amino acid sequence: CASRGAASGHEQYF.

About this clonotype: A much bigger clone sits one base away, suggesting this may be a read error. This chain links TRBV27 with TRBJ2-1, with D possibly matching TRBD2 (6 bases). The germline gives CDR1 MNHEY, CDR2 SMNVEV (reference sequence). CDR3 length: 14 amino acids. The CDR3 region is CANSLLAPLNEQFF. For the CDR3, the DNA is TGTGCCAACAGTTTACTAGCCCCACTCAATGAGCAGTTCTTC.

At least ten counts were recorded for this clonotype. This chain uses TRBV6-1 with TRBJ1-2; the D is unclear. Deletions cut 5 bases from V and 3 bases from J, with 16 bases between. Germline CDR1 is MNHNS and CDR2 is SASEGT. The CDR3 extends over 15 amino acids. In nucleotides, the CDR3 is TGTGCCAGCAGTCCCTCACTACTAGGACACTATGGCTACACCTTC. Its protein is CASSPSLLGHYGYTF.

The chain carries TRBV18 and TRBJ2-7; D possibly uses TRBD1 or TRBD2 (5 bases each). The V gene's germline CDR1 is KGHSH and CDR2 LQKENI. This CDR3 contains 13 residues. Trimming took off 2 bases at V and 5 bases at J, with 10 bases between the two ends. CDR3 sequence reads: CASSPGVGDEQYF. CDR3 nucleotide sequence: TGTGCCAGCTCACCAGGGGTGGGGGACGAGCAGTACTTC. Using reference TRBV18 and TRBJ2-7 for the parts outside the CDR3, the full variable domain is NAGVMQNPRHLVRRRGQEARLRCSPMKGHSHVYWYRQLPEEGLKFMVYLQKENIIDESGMPKERFSAEFPKEGPSILRIQQVVRGDSAAYFCASSPGVGDEQYFGPGTRLTVT.

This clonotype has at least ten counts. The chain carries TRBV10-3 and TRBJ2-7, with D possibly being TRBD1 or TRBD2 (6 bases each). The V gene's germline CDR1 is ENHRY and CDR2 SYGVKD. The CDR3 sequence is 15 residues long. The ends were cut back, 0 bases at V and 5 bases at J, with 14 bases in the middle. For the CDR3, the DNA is TGTGCCATCAGTGAGTCGTGGGGGGCGCGTAACGAGCAGTACTTC. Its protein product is CAISESWGARNEQYF.

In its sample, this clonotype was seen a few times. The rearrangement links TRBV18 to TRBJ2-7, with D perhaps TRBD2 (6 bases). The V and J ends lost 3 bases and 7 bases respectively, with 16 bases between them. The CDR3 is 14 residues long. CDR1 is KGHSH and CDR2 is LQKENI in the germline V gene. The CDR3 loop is CASSPTTRSGEQYF. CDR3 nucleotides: TGTGCCAGCTCACCTACGACTAGGTCGGGTGAGCAGTACTTC.

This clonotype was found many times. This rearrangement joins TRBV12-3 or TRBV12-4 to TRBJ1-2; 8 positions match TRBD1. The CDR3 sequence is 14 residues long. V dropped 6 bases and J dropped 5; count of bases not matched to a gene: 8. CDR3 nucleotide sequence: TGTGCCAGCAGCCCTAGAACAGGGGGATATGGCTACACCTTC. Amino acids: CASSPRTGGYGYTF.

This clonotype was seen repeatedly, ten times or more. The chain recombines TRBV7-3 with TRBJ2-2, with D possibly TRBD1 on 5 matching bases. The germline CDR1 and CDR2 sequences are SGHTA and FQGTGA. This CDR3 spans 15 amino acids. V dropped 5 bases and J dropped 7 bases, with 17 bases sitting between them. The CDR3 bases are TGTGCCAGCAGCCCAAATCCGGCAGGGATCGGGGAGCTGTTTTTT. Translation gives CASSPNPAGIGELFF.